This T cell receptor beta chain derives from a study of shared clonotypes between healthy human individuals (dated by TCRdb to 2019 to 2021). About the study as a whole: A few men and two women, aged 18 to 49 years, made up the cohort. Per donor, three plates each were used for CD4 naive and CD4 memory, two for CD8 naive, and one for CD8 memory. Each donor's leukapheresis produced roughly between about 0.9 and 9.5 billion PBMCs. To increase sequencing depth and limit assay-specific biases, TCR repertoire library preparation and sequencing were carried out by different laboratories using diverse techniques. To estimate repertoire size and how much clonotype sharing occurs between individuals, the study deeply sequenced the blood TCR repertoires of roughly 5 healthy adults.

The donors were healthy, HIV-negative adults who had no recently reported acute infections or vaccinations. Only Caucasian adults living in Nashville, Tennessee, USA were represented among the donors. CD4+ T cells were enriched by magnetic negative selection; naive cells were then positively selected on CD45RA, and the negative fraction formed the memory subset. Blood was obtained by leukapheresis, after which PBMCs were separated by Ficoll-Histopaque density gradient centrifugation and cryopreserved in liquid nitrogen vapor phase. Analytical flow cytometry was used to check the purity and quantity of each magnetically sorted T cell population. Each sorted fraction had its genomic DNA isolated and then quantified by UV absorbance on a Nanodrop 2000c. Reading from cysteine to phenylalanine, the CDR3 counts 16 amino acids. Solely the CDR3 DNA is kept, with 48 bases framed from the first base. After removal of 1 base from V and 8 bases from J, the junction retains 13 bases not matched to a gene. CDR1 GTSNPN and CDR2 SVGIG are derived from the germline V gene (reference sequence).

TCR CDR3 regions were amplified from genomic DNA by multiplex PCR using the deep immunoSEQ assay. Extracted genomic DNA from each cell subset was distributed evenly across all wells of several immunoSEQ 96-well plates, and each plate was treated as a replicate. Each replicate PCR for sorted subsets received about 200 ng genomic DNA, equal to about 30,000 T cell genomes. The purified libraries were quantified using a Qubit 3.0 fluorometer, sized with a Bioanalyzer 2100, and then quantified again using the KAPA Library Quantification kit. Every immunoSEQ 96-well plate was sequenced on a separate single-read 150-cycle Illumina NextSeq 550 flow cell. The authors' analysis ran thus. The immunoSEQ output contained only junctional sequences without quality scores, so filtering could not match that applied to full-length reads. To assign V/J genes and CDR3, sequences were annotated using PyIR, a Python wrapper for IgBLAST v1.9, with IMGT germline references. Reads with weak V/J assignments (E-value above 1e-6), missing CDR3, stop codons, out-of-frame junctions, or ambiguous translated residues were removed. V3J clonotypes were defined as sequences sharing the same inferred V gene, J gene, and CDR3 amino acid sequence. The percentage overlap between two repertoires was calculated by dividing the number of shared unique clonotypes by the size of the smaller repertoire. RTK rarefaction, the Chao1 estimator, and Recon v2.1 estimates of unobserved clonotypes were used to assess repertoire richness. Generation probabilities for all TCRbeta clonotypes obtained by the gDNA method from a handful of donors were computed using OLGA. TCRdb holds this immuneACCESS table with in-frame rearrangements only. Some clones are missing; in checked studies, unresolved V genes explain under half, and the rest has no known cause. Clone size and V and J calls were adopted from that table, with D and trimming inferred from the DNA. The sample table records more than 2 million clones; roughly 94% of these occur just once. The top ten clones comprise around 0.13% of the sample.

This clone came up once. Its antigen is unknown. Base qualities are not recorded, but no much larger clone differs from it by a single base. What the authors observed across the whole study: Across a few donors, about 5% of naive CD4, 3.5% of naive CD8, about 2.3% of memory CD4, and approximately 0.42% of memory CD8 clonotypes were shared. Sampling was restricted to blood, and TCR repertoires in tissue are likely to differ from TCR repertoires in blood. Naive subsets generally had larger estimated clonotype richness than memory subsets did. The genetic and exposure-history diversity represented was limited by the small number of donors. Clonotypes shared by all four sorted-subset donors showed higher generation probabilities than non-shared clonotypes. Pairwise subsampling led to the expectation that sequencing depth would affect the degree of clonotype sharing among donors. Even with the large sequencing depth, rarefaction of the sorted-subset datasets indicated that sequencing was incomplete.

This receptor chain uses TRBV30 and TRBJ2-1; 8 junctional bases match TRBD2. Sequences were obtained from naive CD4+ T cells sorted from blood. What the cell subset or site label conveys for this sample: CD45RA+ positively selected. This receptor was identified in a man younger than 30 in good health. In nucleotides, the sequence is TGTGCCTGGAGTGGTCTGGGACTAGGGGTTTATGATGAGCAGTTCTTC. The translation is CAWSGLGLGVYDEQFF.